The present entry profiles one T cell receptor (beta chain) with its context. Its antigen is unknown. Base qualities are not recorded, but no much larger clone differs from it by a single base. These data are taken from a study of PD-1 blockade in classical Hodgkin lymphoma (dated by TCRdb to the early 2020s). In the study overall: Nivolumab dosing was 3 mg/kg intravenously every 2 weeks, continuing until either disease progression or unacceptable toxicity. The study used TCR beta sequencing and CyTOF to define a peripheral blood immune signature of response to PD-1 blockade in classical Hodgkin lymphoma.

The Qiagen DNeasy kit was used to extract genomic DNA from unsorted PBMCs and from the negatively selected CD4+ and CD8+ fractions. TCR beta CDR3 regions were amplified by immunoSEQ multiplex PCR using primers annealing to V and J segments. A synthetic immune receptor repertoire was used to minimize amplification bias, and any residual bias was removed computationally once sequencing was done. In the original analysis: Custom Python scripts were used to quantify repertoire diversity as the Shannon entropy index. Unsorted, CD4+ and CD8+ repertoires were analyzed separately, except in combined analyses where CD4+ and CD8+ sequences were merged in silico. Clonal expansion was defined as a frequency increase of at least 2-fold after treatment compared with C1D1, and clones undetected at baseline were assigned a pseudocount of 0.5. Clones with 0 or 1 copy at C1D1 were classified as singleton clones, and clones with 2 or more copies were classified as non-singleton clones. By matching protein sequences in sorted samples from the same patient, clones expanded in unsorted samples were annotated as CD4+, CD8+ or unknown. Diversity changes from C1D1 to C4D1 were tested in paired samples using Wilcoxon tests. Held by TCRdb, this immuneACCESS table contains in-frame sequences only and omits some clones. Under half of the omission traces to an unresolved V gene where checked; the cause of the rest is unknown. The V and J calls and clone size are taken from that table; D and trimming were inferred from the DNA. The sample profile shows roughly 90,000 clones; 81% of them were found once. Jointly, the top ten make up around 15% of the sample.

The sample's time point label is to be understood as: cycle 2 day 1 (C2D1) of nivolumab. Every trial patient had relapsed after autologous stem cell transplantation, and cohorts A, B and C differed in prior brentuximab vedotin exposure. The trial cohort was composed of approximately 60 patients with relapsed/refractory classical Hodgkin lymphoma, for whom complete response, partial response or progressive disease was recorded as best overall response. Trial patients were treated with single-agent nivolumab in the multi-cohort phase II CheckMate 205 trial. An independent review committee assessed best overall response using the 2007 International Working Group response criteria. Trial PBMCs were collected immediately before nivolumab initiation (C1D1) and during therapy at cycle 2 day 1 and cycle 4 day 1. Peripheral blood was collected in 8 mL Vacutainer Cell Preparation Tubes, from which PBMCs were isolated by centrifugation and then cryopreserved.

The investigation overall reported the following: Among trial patients, those achieving complete response had baseline diversity similar to that of newly diagnosed patients, while diversity was significantly lower in partial responders and progressors. The study was restricted to a single clinical trial cohort, and the causes of repertoire differences, possibly disease activity or prior therapy, were left undefined. Diversity was lower in patients who began nivolumab less than 1 year after ASCT, so these patients were left out of later analyses to avoid confounding by immune reconstitution. By C4D1, a significant rise was seen in CD4+ TCR diversity but not in CD8+ TCR diversity (p=0.0027 vs p=0.16), and the rise was most apparent among complete responders (p=0.02). Newly diagnosed patients were reported to have lower baseline TCR diversity than healthy donors, and relapsed/refractory patients were reported to have lower baseline TCR diversity still.

V is reduced by 1 base and J by 2 bases, leaving a spacing of 7 bases between them. There are 14 amino acids in the CDR3, from cysteine to phenylalanine inclusive. This entry keeps only the CDR3 DNA: 42 bases, framed from base 1. The germline V gene (reference sequence) sets CDR1 to SEHNR and CDR2 to FQNEAQ. The sample in question was peripheral blood mononuclear cells (PBMCs), obtained before the second cycle of nivolumab. The V and J genes are TRBV7-9 and TRBJ2-3, with the D gene too uncertain to name. This TCR came from a human donor with classical Hodgkin lymphoma. CDR3 region: CASSLGLATDTQYF. The DNA sequence is TGTGCCAGCAGCTTAGGATTGGCCACAGATACGCAGTATTTT.